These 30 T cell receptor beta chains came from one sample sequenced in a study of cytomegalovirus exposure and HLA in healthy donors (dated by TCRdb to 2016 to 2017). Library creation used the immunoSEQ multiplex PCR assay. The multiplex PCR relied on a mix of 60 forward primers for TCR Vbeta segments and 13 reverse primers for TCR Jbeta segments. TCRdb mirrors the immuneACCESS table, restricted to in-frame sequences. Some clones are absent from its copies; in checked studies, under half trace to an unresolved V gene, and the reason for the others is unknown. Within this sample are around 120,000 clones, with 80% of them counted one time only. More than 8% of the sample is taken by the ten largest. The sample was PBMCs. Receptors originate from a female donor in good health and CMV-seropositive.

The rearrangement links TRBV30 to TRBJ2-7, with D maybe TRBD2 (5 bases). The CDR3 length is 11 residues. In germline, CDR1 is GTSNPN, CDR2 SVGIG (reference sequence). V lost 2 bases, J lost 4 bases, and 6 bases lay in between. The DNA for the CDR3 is TGTGCCTGGAGTAGGAGGTACGAGCAGTACTTC. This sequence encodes CAWSRRYEQYF.

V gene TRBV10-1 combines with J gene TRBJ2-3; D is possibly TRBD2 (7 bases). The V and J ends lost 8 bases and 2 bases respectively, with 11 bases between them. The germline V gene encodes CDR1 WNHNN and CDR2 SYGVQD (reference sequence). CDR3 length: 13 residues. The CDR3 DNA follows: TGCGCCAGCGGGGGGGGCCCCACAGATACGCAGTATTTT. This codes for CASGGGPTDTQYF.

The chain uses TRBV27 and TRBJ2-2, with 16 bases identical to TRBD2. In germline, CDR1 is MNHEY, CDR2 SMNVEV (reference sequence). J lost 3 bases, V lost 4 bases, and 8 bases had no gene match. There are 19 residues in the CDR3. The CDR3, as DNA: TGTGCCAGCAGTTGGGGGACTAGCGGGGGGGCGCTGTACACCGGGGAGCTGTTTTTT. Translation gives CASSWGTSGGALYTGELFF.

The CDR3 sequence: CASSLDRGRSTEAFF. CDR3 nucleotide sequence: TGTGCCAGCAGCTTGGACAGGGGGCGGAGCACTGAAGCTTTCTTT. This chain links TRBV5-6 with TRBJ1-1; 9 nucleotides align to TRBD1. The germline CDR1 and CDR2 sequences are SGHDT and YYEEEE. The junction had 4 bases not matched to a gene; V was cut back by 0 bases and J by 4 bases. The CDR3 has 15 residues.

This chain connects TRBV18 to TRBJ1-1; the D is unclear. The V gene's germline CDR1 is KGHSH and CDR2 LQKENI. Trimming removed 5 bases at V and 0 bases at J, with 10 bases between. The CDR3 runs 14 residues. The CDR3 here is CASSADTMNTEAFF. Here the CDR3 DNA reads TGTGCCAGCTCAGCAGACACAATGAACACTGAAGCTTTCTTT.

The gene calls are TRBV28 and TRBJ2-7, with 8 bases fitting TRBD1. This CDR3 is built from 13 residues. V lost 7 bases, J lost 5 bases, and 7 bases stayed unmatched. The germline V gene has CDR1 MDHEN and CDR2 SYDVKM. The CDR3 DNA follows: TGTGCCAGCAAAGAGACAGGGGTCCACGAGCAGTACTTC. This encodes CASKETGVHEQYF.

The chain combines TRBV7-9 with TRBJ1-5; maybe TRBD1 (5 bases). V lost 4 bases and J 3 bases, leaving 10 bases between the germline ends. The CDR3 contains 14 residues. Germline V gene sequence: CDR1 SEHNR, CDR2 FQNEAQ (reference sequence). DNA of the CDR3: TGTGCCAGCAGCTACGCAGGGAACAATCAGCCCCAGCATTTT. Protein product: CASSYAGNNQPQHF.

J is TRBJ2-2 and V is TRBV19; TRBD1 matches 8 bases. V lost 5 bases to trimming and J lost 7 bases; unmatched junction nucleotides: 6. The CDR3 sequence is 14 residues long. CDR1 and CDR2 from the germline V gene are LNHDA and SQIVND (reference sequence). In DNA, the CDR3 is TGTGCCAGTAGTCCGGGACAGGCGGTCGGGGAGCTGTTTTTT. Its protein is CASSPGQAVGELFF.

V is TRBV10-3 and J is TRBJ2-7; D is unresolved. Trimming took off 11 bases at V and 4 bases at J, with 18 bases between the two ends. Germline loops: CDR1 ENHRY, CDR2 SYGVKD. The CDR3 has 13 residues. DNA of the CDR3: TGTGCCTCCACCAGAGACACCTATTACGAGCAGTACTTC. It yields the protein CASTRDTYYEQYF.

The chain's CDR3 is CASTAGYSNEKLFF. CDR3 DNA sequence: TGTGCCAGCACCGCAGGGTATAGTAATGAAAAACTGTTTTTT. The chain employs TRBV6-1 and TRBJ1-4; D may be TRBD1 (5 bases). Trimming cost V 7 bases and J 4 bases, with 13 bases left between them. The germline CDR1 and CDR2 sequences are MNHNS and SASEGT. This CDR3 is 14 amino acids long.

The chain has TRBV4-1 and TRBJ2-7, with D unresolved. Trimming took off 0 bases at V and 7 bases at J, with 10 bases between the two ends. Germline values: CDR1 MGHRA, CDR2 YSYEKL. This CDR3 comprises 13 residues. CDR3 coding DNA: TGCGCCAGCAGCCAAGATAGATTACAGGAGCAGTACTTC. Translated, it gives CASSQDRLQEQYF.

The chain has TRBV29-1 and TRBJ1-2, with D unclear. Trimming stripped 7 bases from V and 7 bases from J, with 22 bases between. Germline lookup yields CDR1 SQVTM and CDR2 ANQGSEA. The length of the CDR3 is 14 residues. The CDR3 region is CSASFAGVTSGYTF. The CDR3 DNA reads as TGCAGCGCCAGCTTCGCCGGGGTTACCAGTGGCTACACCTTC. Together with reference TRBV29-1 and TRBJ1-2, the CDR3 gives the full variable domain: SAVISQKPSRDICQRGTSLTIQCQVDSQVTMMFWYRQQPGQSLTLIATANQGSEATYESGFVIDKFPISRPNLTFSTLTVSNMSPEDSSIYLCSASFAGVTSGYTFGSGTRLTVV.

The DNA for the CDR3 is TGTGCCAGCAGCCCATCAGGGATGACCACCGGGGAGCTGTTTTTT. This sequence encodes CASSPSGMTTGELFF. The V call is TRBV9, the J call TRBJ2-2, with D possibly matching TRBD1 (5 bases). Germline-derived CDR1 and CDR2 are SGDLS and YYNGEE. V was cut by 4 bases and J by 4 bases, with 14 bases left in between. This CDR3 is 15 amino acids long.

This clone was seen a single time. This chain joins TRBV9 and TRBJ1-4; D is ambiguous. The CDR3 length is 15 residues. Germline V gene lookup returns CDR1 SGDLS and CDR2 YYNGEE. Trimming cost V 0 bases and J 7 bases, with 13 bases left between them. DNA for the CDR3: TGTGCCAGCAGCGTAGGTTCCGAGGGTTCTGAAAAACTGTTTTTT. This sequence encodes CASSVGSEGSEKLFF.

CDR3 loop: CASTPRESSGGVETQYF. The CDR3, as DNA: TGTGCCAGTACCCCCCGGGAATCTAGCGGGGGGGTAGAGACCCAGTACTTC. The chain joins TRBV19 to TRBJ2-5, with 12 bases matching TRBD2. Germline assignment: CDR1 LNHDA and CDR2 SQIVND (reference sequence). V trimming: 7 bases; J trimming: 4 bases; junction bases outside the gene matches: 13. The CDR3 has 17 amino acids.

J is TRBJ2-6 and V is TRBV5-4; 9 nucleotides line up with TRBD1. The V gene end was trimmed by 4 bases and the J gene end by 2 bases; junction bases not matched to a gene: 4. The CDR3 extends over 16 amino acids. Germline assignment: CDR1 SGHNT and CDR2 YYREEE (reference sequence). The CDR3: CASSRDRVTGANVLTF. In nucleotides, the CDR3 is TGTGCCAGCAGCAGGGACAGGGTGACTGGGGCCAACGTCCTGACTTTC.

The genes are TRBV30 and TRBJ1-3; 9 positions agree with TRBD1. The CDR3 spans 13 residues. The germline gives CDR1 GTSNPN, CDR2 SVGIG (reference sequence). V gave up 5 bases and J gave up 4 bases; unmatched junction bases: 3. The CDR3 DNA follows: TGTGCCTGGGGACAGGGGATAGGAAACACCATATATTTT. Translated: CAWGQGIGNTIYF.

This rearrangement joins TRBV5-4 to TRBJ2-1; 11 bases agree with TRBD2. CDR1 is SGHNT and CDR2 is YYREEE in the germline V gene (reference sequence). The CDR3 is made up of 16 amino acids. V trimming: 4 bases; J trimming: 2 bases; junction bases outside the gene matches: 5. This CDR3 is CASSQYSGGAYNEQFF. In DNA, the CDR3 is TGTGCCAGCAGCCAGTATAGCGGGGGGGCCTACAATGAGCAGTTCTTC.

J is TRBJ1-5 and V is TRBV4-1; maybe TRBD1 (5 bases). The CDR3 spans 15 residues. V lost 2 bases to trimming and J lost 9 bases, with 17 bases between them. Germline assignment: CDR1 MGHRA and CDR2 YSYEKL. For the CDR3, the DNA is TGCGCCAGCAGCCAAAATTTTCTATGGGGGGGGCCCCAGCATTTT. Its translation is CASSQNFLWGGPQHF.

This chain's CDR3 is CASSVERARGDTQYF. The CDR3 bases are TGTGCCAGCAGCGTAGAGCGTGCCCGGGGAGATACGCAGTATTTT. The chain is built from TRBV9 and TRBJ2-3; D might be TRBD2 (5 bases). The CDR3 is 15 amino acids. Trimming cost V 0 bases and J 5 bases, with 13 bases left between them. The V gene's germline CDR1 is SGDLS and CDR2 YYNGEE.

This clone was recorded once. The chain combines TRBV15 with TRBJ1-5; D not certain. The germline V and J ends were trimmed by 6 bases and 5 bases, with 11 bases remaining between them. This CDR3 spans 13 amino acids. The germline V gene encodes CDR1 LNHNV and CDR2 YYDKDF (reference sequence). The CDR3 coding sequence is TGTGCCACCAGAGAGGGCCTCCATCAGCCCCAGCATTTT. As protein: CATREGLHQPQHF.

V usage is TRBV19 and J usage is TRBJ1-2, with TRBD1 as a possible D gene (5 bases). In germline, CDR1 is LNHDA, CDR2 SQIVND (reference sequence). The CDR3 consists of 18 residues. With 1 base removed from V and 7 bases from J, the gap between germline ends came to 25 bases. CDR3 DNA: TGTGCCAGTAGTATAGTTCTCGGAGACAGCAACGGAGGGGCTGGCTACACCTTC. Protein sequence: CASSIVLGDSNGGAGYTF.

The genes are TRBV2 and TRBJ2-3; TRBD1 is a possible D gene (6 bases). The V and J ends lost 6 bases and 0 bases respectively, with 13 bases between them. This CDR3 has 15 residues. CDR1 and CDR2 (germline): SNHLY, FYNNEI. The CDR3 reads CASRRQVQSTDTQYF. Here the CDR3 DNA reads TGTGCCAGCAGGAGACAGGTCCAGAGCACAGATACGCAGTATTTT.

Written as DNA, the CDR3 is TGTGCCAGCACGGGAGGATTTAATTCACCCCTCCACTTT. This codes for CASTGGFNSPLHF. The genes are TRBV2 and TRBJ1-6, with D uncertain. The V and J ends lost 7 bases and 6 bases respectively, with 10 bases between them. This CDR3 has 13 residues. Germline CDR1 is SNHLY and CDR2 is FYNNEI.

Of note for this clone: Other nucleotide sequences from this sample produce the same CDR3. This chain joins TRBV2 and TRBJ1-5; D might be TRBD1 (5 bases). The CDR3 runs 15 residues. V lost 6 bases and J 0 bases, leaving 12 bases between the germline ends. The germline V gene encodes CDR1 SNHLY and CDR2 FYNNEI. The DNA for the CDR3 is TGTGCCAGCAGAGGACAAACTTATAGCAATCAGCCCCAGCATTTT. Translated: CASRGQTYSNQPQHF. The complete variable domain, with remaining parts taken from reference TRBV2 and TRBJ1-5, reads EPEVTQTPSHQVTQMGQEVILRCVPISNHLYFYWYRQILGQKVEFLVSFYNNEISEKSEIFDDQFSVERPDGSNFTLKIRSTKLEDSAMYFCASRGQTYSNQPQHFGDGTRLSIL.

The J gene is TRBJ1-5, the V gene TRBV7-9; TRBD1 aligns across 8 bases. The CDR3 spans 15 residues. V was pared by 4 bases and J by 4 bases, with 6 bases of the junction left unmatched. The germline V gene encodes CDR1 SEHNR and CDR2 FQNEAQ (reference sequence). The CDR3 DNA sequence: TGTGCCAGCAGCTCCCACCGACAGGGGAATCAGCCCCAGCATTTT. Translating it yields CASSSHRQGNQPQHF.

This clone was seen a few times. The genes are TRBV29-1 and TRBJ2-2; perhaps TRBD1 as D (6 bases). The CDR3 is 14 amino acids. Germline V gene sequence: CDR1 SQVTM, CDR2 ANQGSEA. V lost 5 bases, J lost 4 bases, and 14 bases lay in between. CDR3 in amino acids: CSVFEQGSTGELFF. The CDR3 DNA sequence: TGCAGCGTTTTTGAACAGGGATCCACCGGGGAGCTGTTTTTT.

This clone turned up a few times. CDR3 protein: CAWSGTSRIYGYTF. The CDR3, as DNA: TGTGCCTGGAGTGGGACATCTCGGATCTATGGCTACACCTTC. This chain uses TRBV30 with TRBJ1-2; possibly TRBD1 for D (5 bases). V lost 1 base to trimming and J lost 4 bases, with 13 bases between them. The CDR3 contains 14 residues. CDR1 and CDR2 (germline): GTSNPN, SVGIG (reference sequence). The variable domain in full, with the rest retrieved from reference TRBV30 and TRBJ1-2, is SQTIHQWPATLVQPVGSPLSLECTVEGTSNPNLYWYRQAAGRGLQLLFYSVGIGQISSEVPQNLSASRPQDRQFILSSKKLLLSDSGFYLCAWSGTSRIYGYTFGSGTRLTVV.

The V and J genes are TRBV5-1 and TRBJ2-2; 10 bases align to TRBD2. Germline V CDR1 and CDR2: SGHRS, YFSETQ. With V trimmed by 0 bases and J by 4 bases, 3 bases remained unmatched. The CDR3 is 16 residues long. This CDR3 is CASSLGLAGATGELFF. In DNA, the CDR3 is TGCGCCAGCAGCTTGGGTCTAGCGGGGGCCACCGGGGAGCTGTTTTTT.

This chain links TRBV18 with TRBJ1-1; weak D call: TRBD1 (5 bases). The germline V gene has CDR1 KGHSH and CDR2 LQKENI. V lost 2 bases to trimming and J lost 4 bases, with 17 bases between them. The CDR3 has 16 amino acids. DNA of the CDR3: TGTGCCAGCTCACCATCTCTAATCAGGGAAGGCACTGAAGCTTTCTTT. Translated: CASSPSLIREGTEAFF.